This TCR beta chain was retrieved from a study of T cell changes during pregnancy in multiple sclerosis (dated by TCRdb to about 2019). In terms of the full investigation: In women with multiple sclerosis, the researchers looked at how the T cell repertoire shifted as pregnancy progressed.

Library generation was performed with the immunoSEQ multiplex PCR assay. This is the immuneACCESS table as TCRdb keeps it, with only in-frame sequences that have V and J called. A part of the clones is gone; compared with another copy, unresolved V genes explain less than half, and the rest is unexplained. The sample contains some 11,000 clones, approximately 90% of them found a single time. The top ten hold approximately 5.1% of the sample. Notes on this clone: Its antigen target is currently unknown. One base away there is no much larger clone; base qualities are not given.

For CDR1 and CDR2, the germline V gene lists SNHLY and FYNNEI. V loses 3 bases of germline sequence and J loses 0 bases, and the interval between the two ends is 8 bases. The CDR3 sequence holds 14 residues, the cysteine and phenylalanine included. CDR3 DNA is the only sequence kept; it has 42 bases, read in frame from the first base. This chain joins TRBV2 to TRBJ1-1, with the D gene call left open. This specimen consisted of CD8+ T cells from peripheral blood mononuclear cells, obtained in the first trimester of pregnancy. This TCR came from a female donor in good health, enrolled as a control in a pregnancy study. The CDR3 protein is CASSEGRMNTEAFF. The nucleotides read TGTGCCAGCAGTGAGGGCAGGATGAACACTGAAGCTTTCTTT.